The 21 T cell receptor beta chains given below trace back to one sample, sequenced in a study of CD8 T cells in ankylosing spondylitis. One entry per CDR3 protein, called by TCRdb with MiXCR from the 5' RACE reads. The sample contains under 200,000 distinct CDR3 sequences, around 10% of which appear only once. Sequenced input: blood, either unsorted or a sorted T cell fraction (not recorded which). The receptors here all came from a male donor with ankylosing spondylitis or in good health (not recorded which).

This clonotype was seen repeatedly, ten times or more. This chain uses TRBV27 with TRBJ2-3, with 7 positions matching TRBD2. Per germline, CDR1 MNHEY and CDR2 SMNVEV (reference sequence). The CDR3 runs to 16 residues. Germline trimming cut 0 bases from V and 6 bases from J; bases unmatched to any gene: 9. CDR3 coding DNA: TGTGCCAGCAGTTTATCCCGCGGGGGTGACCTGGATACGCAGTATTTT. Its protein product is CASSLSRGGDLDTQYF.

The chain couples TRBV2 to TRBJ1-2; D ambiguous. Looked up from germline, CDR1 is SNHLY and CDR2 is FYNNEI. V lost 1 base and J lost 3, with 6 bases in between. CDR3 length: 13 amino acids. The CDR3 sequence is CASSEGPYYGYTF. CDR3 sequence (DNA): TGTGCCAGCAGTGAAGGACCTTACTATGGCTACACCTTC.

The rearrangement joins TRBV19 to TRBJ2-5, with TRBD2 identical over 10 bases. V lost 5 bases, J lost 4 bases, and 7 bases stayed unmatched. Germline loops: CDR1 LNHDA, CDR2 SQIVND (reference sequence). The CDR3 consists of 15 residues. The CDR3 DNA is TGTGCCAGTAGTGGGGGACTAGCGATGGTAGAGACCCAGTACTTC. Protein: CASSGGLAMVETQYF.

In this sample, this clonotype turned up a few times. V gene TRBV4-2 combines with J gene TRBJ2-7, with D possibly called TRBD1 or TRBD2 (5 bases each). The CDR3 is 15 residues long. Deletions cut 4 bases from V and 4 bases from J, with 17 bases between. Germline V gene data show CDR1 as LGHNA and CDR2 as YNFKEQ. The CDR3 DNA reads as TGTGCCAGCAGCCCTGGGCTGGGGGATCTTTACGAGCAGTACTTC. This gives the protein CASSPGLGDLYEQYF.

This clonotype was counted many times. This chain connects TRBV7-9 to TRBJ1-5; tentatively, D is TRBD1 (5 bases). The V end lost 6 bases, the J end lost 6 bases, and 9 bases lay between the germline ends. This CDR3 spans 12 amino acids. Germline V gene sequence: CDR1 SEHNR, CDR2 FQNEAQ (reference sequence). CDR3 sequence reads: CASSLRGQPQHF. The CDR3 coding sequence is TGTGCCAGCAGTTTAAGGGGTCAGCCCCAGCATTTT.

Turning to this clonotype: A much larger clonotype is one base distant, so this may be a read error. V and J are TRBV11-2 and TRBJ1-1, with a weak D call TRBD1 (5 bases). This CDR3 region has 11 residues. From germline, CDR1 is SGHAT and CDR2 FQNNGV. The CDR3 here is CASQGYTETFF. CDR3 coding DNA: TGTGCCAGCCAGGGATACACTGAAACTTTCTTT.

This clonotype was found many times. The V and J genes are TRBV4-3 and TRBJ2-7; D is possibly TRBD1 or TRBD2 (5 bases each). The CDR3 totals 15 residues. V was pared by 0 bases and J by 4 bases, with 13 bases between. Germline V gives CDR1 LGHNA, CDR2 YSLEER. For the CDR3, the DNA is TGCGCCAGCAGCCAAGACAGAGGGGAAGGGTACGAGCAGTACTTC. The encoded protein is CASSQDRGEGYEQYF.

This clonotype was counted many times. The chain employs TRBV5-1 and TRBJ2-3; no reliable D call. The CDR3 is 14 residues long. The V end lost 2 bases, the J end lost 4 bases, and 11 bases lay between the germline ends. The V gene's germline CDR1 is SGHRS and CDR2 YFSETQ. The CDR3 DNA follows: TGCGCCAGCAGCTTTGATTGGGCCGCAGATACGCAGTATTTT. Translation gives CASSFDWAADTQYF.

Ten or more counts support this clonotype. J is TRBJ2-1 and V is TRBV27, with 15 bases fitting TRBD2. This CDR3 spans 19 amino acids. V dropped 3 bases and J dropped 1; count of bases not matched to a gene: 7. Germline V gene sequence: CDR1 MNHEY, CDR2 SMNVEV (reference sequence). The CDR3, as DNA: TGTGCCAGCAGTTTCAACGGACTAGCGGGGGGGAGATCCTACAATGAGCAGTTCTTC. This codes for CASSFNGLAGGRSYNEQFF.

This clonotype was seen many times. The chain joins TRBV12-3 or TRBV12-4 to TRBJ1-6; a possible D gene is TRBD1 (5 bases). The V end was cut by 5 bases, the J end by 14 bases, with 19 bases between. The CDR3 consists of 14 residues. Here the CDR3 DNA reads TGTGCCAGCAGTACCTCGGGGGGGTCGGGCACCCTCCACTTT. This sequence encodes CASSTSGGSGTLHF.

This clonotype was seen only a few times. Possible read error: a much larger clone is one base away. This chain joins TRBV5-6 and TRBJ2-7, with D unresolved. Germline V gene sequence: CDR1 SGHDT, CDR2 YYEEEE. CDR3 length: 14 residues. CDR3 in amino acids: CVSSFSPSSYEQYF. The DNA of the CDR3 is TGTGTCAGCAGCTTTTCCCCTAGCTCCTACGAGCAGTACTTC.

There are many counts of this clonotype. CDR3 bases: TGCAGTGCCTCCGGCTACAGGGAGGGCACTGAAGCTTTCTTT. This gives the protein CSASGYREGTEAFF. The rearrangement joins TRBV20-1 to TRBJ1-1, with TRBD1 as a possible D gene (6 bases). CDR3 size: 14 residues. The V and J ends lost 6 bases and 4 bases respectively, with 18 bases between them. Germline V gene lookup returns CDR1 DFQATT and CDR2 SNEGSKA (reference sequence).

This clonotype was observed a few times. The chain combines TRBV7-9 with TRBJ1-2; a weak D match, TRBD1 (5 bases). The CDR3 runs to 14 residues. The V end lost 4 bases, the J end lost 3 bases, and 12 bases lay between the germline ends. Germline CDR1 and CDR2: SEHNR and FQNEAQ (reference sequence). The CDR3 DNA follows: TGTGCCAGCAGCTCCCGACAAGGGGACTATGGCTACACCTTC. Translation gives CASSSRQGDYGYTF.

This clonotype occurred many times. The chain carries TRBV20-1 and TRBJ2-3; D gene unclear. The CDR3 length is 14 residues. Germline V CDR1 and CDR2: DFQATT, SNEGSKA (reference sequence). V dropped 5 bases and J dropped 1 base, with 13 bases sitting between them. CDR3 sequence (DNA): TGCAGTGCTCCGCCCGAGGCAGGCACAGATACGCAGTATTTT. Translation gives CSAPPEAGTDTQYF.

This clonotype was seen many times. The chain is built from TRBV5-1 and TRBJ1-1; D perhaps matches TRBD1 (5 bases). The CDR3 is 14 residues long. V lost 1 base and J lost 2, with 9 bases in between. The germline CDR1 and CDR2 sequences are SGHRS and YFSETQ. The chain's CDR3 is CASSLSGPNTEAFF. CDR3 in DNA: TGCGCCAGCAGCTTGTCGGGGCCCAACACTGAAGCTTTCTTT.

The chain links TRBV7-9 to TRBJ2-3, with 7 positions matching TRBD2. V gave up 0 bases and J gave up 6 bases; unmatched junction bases: 3. The CDR3 spans 14 residues. Germline V gene data show CDR1 as SEHNR and CDR2 as FQNEAQ (reference sequence). The CDR3 bases are TGTGCCAGCAGCTTAGCATGGGAGGGGGATACGCAGTATTTT. It translates to CASSLAWEGDTQYF.

Worth noting for this clonotype: The junction departs from germline at one end; a sequencing error may be responsible. The gene calls are TRBV12-3 or TRBV12-4 and TRBJ1-2, with unresolved D. The CDR3 is made up of 14 amino acids. The CDR3 DNA reads TGTGCCAGCAGTCTTGAGAGGAGAGACTATGACTACACCTTC. Its protein product is CASSLERRDYDYTF.

V usage is TRBV5-1 and J usage is TRBJ2-5; D possibly corresponds to TRBD2 (5 bases). This CDR3 is built from 13 residues. Trimming took 5 bases from V and 3 from J, leaving 11 bases between them. Germline values: CDR1 SGHRS, CDR2 YFSETQ. The CDR3 protein is CASSEGVKETQYF. The CDR3 DNA reads TGCGCCAGCAGTGAGGGAGTTAAAGAGACCCAGTACTTC.

The rearrangement uses TRBV5-1 and TRBJ2-1; TRBD2 matches 7 bases. After removal of 2 bases from V and 1 base from J, the junction contained 3 bases not matched to a gene. Looked up from germline, CDR1 is SGHRS and CDR2 is YFSETQ. The CDR3 has 15 amino acids. The CDR3 nucleotides are TGCGCCAGCAGCTTTGCGGGGGAGTCCTACAATGAGCAGTTCTTC. It specifies CASSFAGESYNEQFF.

This clonotype was picked up many times. CDR3 in amino acids: CSAMGQGESYEQYF. CDR3 DNA: TGCAGTGCGATGGGACAGGGGGAAAGTTACGAGCAGTACTTC. The chain carries TRBV20-1 and TRBJ2-7; TRBD1 agrees at 11 bases. In germline, CDR1 is DFQATT, CDR2 SNEGSKA (reference sequence). This CDR3 contains 14 residues. Trimming cost V 6 bases and J 4 bases; bases outside gene matches: 8.

This chain links TRBV6-5 with TRBJ1-6; 10 bases match TRBD1. CDR1 and CDR2 (germline): MNHEY, SVGAGI. With 2 bases clipped from V and 7 bases from J, the junction kept 5 bases outside the gene matches. This CDR3 comprises 16 residues. The CDR3 is CASSYAGGQGNSPLHF. In nucleotides, the CDR3 is TGTGCCAGCAGTTACGCGGGGGGACAGGGGAATTCACCCCTCCACTTT.